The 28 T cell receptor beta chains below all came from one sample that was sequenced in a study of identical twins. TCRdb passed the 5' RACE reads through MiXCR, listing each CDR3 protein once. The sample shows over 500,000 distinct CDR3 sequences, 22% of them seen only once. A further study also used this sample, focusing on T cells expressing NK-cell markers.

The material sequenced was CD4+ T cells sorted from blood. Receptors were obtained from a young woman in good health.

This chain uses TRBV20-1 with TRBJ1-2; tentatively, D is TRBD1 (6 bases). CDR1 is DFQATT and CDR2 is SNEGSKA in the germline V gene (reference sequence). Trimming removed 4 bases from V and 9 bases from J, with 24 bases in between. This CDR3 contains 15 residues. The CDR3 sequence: CSATHPITGFFSYTF. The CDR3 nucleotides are TGCAGTGCTACCCACCCGATTACAGGGTTCTTCAGCTACACCTTC.

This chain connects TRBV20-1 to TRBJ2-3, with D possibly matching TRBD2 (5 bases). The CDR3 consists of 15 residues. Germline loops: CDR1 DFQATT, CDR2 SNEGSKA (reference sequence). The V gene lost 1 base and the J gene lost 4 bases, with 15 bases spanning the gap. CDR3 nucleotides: TGCAGTGCTAGAGCGGGGAAAGGTTCCGCAGATACGCAGTATTTT. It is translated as CSARAGKGSADTQYF.

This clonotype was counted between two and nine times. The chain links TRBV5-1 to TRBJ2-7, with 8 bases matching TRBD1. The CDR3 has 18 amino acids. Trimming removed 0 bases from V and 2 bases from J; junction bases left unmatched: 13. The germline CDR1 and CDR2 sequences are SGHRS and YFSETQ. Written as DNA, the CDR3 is TGCGCCAGCAGCTTGGAGGGGACAGGTAATAATGGACCCTACGAGCAGTACTTC. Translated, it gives CASSLEGTGNNGPYEQYF.

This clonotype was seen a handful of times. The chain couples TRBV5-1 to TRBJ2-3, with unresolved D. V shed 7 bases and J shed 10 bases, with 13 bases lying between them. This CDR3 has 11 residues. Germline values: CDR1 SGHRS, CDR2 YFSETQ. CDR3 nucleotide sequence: TGCGCCAGCCGGAGCTCTTCAGCGCAGTATTTT. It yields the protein CASRSSSAQYF.

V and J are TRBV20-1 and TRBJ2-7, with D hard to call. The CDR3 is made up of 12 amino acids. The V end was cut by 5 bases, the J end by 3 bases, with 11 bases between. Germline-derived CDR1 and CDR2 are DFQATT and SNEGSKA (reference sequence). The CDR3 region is CSAVGQNYEQYF. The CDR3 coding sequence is TGCAGTGCTGTCGGGCAGAACTACGAGCAGTACTTC.

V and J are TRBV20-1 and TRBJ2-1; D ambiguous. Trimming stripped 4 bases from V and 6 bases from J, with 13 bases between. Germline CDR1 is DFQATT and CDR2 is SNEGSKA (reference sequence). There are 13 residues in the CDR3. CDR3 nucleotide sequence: TGCAGTGCTATCCTCAGGAATCCCAATGAGCAGTTCTTC. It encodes CSAILRNPNEQFF.

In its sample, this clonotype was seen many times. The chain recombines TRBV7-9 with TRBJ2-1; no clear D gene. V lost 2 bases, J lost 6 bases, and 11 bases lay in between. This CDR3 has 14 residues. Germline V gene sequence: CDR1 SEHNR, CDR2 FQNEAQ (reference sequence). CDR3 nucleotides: TGTGCCAGCAGCTTAACCGAGATCTCCAATGAGCAGTTCTTC. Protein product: CASSLTEISNEQFF. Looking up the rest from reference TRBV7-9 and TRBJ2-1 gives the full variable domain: DTGVSQNPRHKITKRGQNVTFRCDPISEHNRLYWYRQTLGQGPEFLTYFQNEAQLEKSRLLSDRFSAERPKGSFSTLEIQRTEQGDSAMYLCASSLTEISNEQFFGPGTRLTVL.

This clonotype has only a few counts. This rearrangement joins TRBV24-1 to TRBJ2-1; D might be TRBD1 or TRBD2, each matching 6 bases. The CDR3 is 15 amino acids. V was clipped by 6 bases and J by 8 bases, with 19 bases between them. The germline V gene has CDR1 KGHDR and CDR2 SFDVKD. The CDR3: CATSSGTSAGYEQFF. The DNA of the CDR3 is TGTGCCACCAGTTCCGGGACAAGTGCGGGATATGAGCAGTTCTTC.

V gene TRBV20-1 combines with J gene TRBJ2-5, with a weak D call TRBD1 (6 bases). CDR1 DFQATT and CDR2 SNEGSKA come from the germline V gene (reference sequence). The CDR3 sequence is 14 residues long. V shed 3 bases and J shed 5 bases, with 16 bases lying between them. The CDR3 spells CSASPRGYEETQYF. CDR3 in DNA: TGCAGTGCTAGTCCCAGGGGATATGAGGAGACCCAGTACTTC.

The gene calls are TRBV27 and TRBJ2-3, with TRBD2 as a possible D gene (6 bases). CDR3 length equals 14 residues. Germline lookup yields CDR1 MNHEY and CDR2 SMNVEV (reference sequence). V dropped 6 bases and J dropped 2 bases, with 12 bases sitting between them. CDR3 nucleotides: TGTGCCAGCAGGCGGGACGGATACACAGATACGCAGTATTTT. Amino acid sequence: CASRRDGYTDTQYF.

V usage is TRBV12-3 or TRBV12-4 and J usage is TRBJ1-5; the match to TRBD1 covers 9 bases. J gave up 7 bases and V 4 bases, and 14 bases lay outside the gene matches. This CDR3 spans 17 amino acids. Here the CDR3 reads CASSSGAQDRGGQPQHF. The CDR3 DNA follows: TGTGCCAGCAGTTCCGGGGCCCAGGACAGGGGAGGCCAGCCCCAGCATTTT.

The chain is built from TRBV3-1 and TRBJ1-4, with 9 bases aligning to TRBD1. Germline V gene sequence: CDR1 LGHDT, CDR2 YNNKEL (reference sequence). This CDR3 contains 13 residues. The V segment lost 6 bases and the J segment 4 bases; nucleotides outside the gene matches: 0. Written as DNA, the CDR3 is TGTGCCAGCAGGACAGGGGGTAATGAAAAACTGTTTTTT. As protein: CASRTGGNEKLFF. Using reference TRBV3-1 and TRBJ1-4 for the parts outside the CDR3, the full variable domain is DTAVSQTPKYLVTQMGNDKSIKCEQNLGHDTMYWYKQDSKKFLKIMFSYNNKELIINETVPNRFSPKSPDKAHLNLHINSLELGDSAVYFCASRTGGNEKLFFGSGTQLSVL.

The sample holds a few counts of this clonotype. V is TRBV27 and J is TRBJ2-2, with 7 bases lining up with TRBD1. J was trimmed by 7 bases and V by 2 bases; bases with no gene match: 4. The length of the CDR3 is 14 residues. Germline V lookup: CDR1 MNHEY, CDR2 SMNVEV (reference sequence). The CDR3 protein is CASSLRTGVGELFF. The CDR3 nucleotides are TGTGCCAGCAGTTTACGTACAGGGGTCGGGGAGCTGTTTTTT.

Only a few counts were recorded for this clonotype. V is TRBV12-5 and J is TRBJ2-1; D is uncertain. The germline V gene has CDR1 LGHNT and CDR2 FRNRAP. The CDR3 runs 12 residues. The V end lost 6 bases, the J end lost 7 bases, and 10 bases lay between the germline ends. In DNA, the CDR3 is TGTGCTAGTGGATACCTTTCGAATGAGCAGTTCTTC. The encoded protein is CASGYLSNEQFF.

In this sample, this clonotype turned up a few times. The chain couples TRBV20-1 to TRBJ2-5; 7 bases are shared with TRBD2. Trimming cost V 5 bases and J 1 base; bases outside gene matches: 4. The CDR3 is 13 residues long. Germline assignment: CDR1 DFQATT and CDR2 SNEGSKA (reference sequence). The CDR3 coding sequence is TGCAGTGCTCGCCGACTAGCCCAAGAGACCCAGTACTTC. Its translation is CSARRLAQETQYF.

The CDR3 loop reads CSVFSFFGTVNSYEQYF. The CDR3 DNA reads as TGCAGCGTGTTTTCCTTCTTCGGGACGGTGAACTCCTACGAGCAGTACTTC. The gene calls are TRBV29-1 and TRBJ2-7; either TRBD1 or TRBD2 may supply D (5 bases each). This CDR3 has 17 residues. Germline V gene lookup returns CDR1 SQVTM and CDR2 ANQGSEA. Trimming stripped 6 bases from V and 0 bases from J, with 24 bases between.

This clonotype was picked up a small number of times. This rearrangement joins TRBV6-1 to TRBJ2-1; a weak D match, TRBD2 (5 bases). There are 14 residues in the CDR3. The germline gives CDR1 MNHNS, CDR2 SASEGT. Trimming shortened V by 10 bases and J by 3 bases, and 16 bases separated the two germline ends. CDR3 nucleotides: TGTGCCACCGCTCGGTCGAGCGGCTACAATGAGCAGTTCTTC. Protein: CATARSSGYNEQFF.

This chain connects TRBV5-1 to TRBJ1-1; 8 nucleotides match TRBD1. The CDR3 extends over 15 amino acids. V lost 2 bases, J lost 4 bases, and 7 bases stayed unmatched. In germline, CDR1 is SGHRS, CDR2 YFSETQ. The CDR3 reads CASSLQDRARTEAFF. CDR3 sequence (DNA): TGCGCCAGCAGCTTACAGGACAGGGCTCGCACTGAAGCTTTCTTT.

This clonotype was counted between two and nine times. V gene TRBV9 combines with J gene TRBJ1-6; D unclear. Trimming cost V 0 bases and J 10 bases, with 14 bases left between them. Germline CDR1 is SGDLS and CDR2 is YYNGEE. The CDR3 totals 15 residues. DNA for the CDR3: TGTGCCAGCAGCGTAGGCTCGGGGTTTGGCTCACCCCTCCACTTT. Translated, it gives CASSVGSGFGSPLHF. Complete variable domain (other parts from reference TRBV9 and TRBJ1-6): DSGVTQTPKHLITATGQRVTLRCSPRSGDLSVYWYQQSLDQGLQFLIQYYNGEERAKGNILERFSAQQFPDLHSELNLSSLELGDSALYFCASSVGSGFGSPLHFGNGTRLTVT.

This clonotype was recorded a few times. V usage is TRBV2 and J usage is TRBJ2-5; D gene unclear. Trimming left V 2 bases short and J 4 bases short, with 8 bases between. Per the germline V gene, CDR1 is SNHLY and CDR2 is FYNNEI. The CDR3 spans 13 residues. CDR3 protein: CASSERAPETQYF. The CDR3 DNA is TGTGCCAGCAGTGAACGCGCGCCAGAGACCCAGTACTTC.

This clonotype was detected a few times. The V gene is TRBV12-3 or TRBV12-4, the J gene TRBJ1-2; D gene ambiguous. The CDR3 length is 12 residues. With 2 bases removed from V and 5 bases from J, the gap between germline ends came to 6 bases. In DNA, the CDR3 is TGTGCCAGCAGTTTAAGTTCGTATGGCTACACCTTC. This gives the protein CASSLSSYGYTF.

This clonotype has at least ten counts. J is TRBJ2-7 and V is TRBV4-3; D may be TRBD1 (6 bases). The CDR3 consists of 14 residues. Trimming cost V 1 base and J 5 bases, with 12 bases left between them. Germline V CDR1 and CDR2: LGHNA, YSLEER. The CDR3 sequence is CASSQGYRENEQYF. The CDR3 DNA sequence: TGCGCCAGCAGCCAAGGATACAGGGAGAACGAGCAGTACTTC.

CDR3 sequence reads: CATSDPNDTQYF. The CDR3 coding sequence is TGTGCCACCAGTGATCCCAACGATACGCAGTATTTT. V usage is TRBV24-1 and J usage is TRBJ2-3, with D unresolved. The CDR3 sequence is 12 residues long. Germline V gene data show CDR1 as KGHDR and CDR2 as SFDVKD. With 3 bases removed from V and 6 bases from J, the gap between germline ends came to 6 bases.

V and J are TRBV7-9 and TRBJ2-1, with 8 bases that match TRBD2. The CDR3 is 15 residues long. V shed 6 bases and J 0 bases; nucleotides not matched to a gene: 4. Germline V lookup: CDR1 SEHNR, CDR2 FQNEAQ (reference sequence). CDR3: CASSKRGRSYNEQFF. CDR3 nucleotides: TGTGCCAGCAGTAAGCGGGGGCGCTCCTACAATGAGCAGTTCTTC.

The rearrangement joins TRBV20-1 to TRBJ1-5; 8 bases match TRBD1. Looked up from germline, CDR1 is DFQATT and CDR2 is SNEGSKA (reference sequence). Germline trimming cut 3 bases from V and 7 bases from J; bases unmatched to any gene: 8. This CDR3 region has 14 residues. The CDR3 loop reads CSASRGRPQQPQHF. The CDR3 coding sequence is TGCAGTGCTAGCAGGGGGCGGCCGCAGCAGCCCCAGCATTTT.

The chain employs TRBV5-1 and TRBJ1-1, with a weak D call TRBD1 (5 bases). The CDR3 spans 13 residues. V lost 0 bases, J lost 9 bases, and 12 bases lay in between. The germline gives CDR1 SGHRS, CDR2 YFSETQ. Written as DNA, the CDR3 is TGCGCCAGCAGCTTGGGACAGCCCAAAAAAGCTTTCTTT. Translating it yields CASSLGQPKKAFF.

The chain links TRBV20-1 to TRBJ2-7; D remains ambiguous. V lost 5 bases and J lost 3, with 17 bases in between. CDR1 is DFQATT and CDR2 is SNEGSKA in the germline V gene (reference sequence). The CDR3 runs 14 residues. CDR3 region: CSAGPPGRSYEQYF. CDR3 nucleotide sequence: TGCAGTGCTGGACCACCCGGACGGAGCTACGAGCAGTACTTC.

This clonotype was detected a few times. CDR3 region: CASSGGFNQPQHF. CDR3 in DNA: TGTGCCAGCTCAGGAGGGTTCAATCAGCCCCAGCATTTT. The chain links TRBV18 to TRBJ1-5; D call uncertain. CDR1 and CDR2 from the germline V gene are KGHSH and LQKENI. The CDR3 loop spans 13 amino acids. Trimming took 5 bases from V and 3 from J, leaving 8 bases between them.